This T cell receptor (beta chain) appears in the sequencing data of a study of blood T cells in healthy people across ages. Study-level findings and limits: Unsorted PBMCs prevented conclusive naive versus antigen-experienced comparison. Per million T cells, the diversity of TCR beta decreased roughly linearly as age advanced.

Next came a second PCR, run for about 7 to 12 cycles, which used a sample-barcoded 5' primer along with a J-beta primer mix. Each of the cDNA molecules was tagged by a template-switch adaptor with 12 random nucleotides. Each CDR3 protein is one row after TCRdb ran MiXCR on the 5' RACE reads. The table shows about 680,000 distinct CDR3 sequences, with 49% occurring only once. Germline values: CDR1 MNHNY, CDR2 SVGAGI (reference sequence). V was pared by 2 bases and J by 11 bases, with 18 bases between. This CDR3 has 14 amino acids. The sample providers were healthy Caucasian people from Russia, aged roughly 6 to 95. On this clonotype itself: The antigen is undetermined. A much larger clone differs by one base, so this may be a read error.

Sequenced sample: blood. V usage is TRBV6-6 and J usage is TRBJ2-5; D perhaps matches TRBD1 (6 bases). This sequence originates from an older woman in good health. The CDR3 region is CASSYEGSEGEQYF. CDR3 nucleotides: TGTGCCAGCAGTTACGAAGGCAGCGAGGGGGAGCAGTACTTC.